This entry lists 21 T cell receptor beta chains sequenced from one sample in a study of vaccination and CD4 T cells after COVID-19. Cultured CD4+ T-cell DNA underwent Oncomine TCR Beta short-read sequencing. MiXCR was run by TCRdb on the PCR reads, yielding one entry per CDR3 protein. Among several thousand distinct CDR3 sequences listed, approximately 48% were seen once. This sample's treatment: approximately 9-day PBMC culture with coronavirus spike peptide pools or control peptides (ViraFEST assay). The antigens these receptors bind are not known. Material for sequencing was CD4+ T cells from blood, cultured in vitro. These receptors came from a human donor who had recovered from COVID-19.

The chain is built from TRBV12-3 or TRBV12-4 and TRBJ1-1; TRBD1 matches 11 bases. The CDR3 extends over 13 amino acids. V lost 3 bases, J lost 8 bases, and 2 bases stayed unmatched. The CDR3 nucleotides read TGTGCCAGCAGTTTGGACAGGGGGCTAGAAGCTTTCTTT. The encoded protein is CASSLDRGLEAFF.

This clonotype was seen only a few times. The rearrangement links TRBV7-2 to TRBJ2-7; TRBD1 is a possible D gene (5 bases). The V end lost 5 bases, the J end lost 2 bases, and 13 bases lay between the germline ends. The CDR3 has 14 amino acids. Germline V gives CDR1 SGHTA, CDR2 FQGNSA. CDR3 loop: CASSPSWTPYEQYF. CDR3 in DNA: TGTGCCAGCAGCCCCAGTTGGACACCCTACGAGCAGTACTTC.

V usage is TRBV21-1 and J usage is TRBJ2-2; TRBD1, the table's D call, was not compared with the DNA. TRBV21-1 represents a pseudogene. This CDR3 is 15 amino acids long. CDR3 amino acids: CASSKGQGNTGELFF. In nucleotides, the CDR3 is TGTGCCAGCAGCAAGGGACAGGGGAACACCGGGGAGCTGTTTTTT.

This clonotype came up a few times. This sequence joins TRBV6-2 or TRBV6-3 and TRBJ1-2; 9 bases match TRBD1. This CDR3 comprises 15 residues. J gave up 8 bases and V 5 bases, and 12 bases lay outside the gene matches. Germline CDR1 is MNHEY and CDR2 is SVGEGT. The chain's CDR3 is CASSTPGTGSGGYTF. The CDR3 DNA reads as TGTGCCAGCAGTACGCCCGGGACAGGGTCGGGCGGCTACACCTTC.

The chain's CDR3 is CASSSQGALLNTEAFF. The CDR3 DNA follows: TGTGCCAGCAGTTCACAGGGCGCCTTACTCAACACTGAAGCTTTCTTT. The chain links TRBV27 to TRBJ1-1, with a tentative D call TRBD1 (6 bases). The CDR3 runs to 16 residues. The V gene lost 4 bases and the J gene lost 2 bases, with 17 bases spanning the gap. The germline CDR1 and CDR2 sequences are MNHEY and SMNVEV (reference sequence).

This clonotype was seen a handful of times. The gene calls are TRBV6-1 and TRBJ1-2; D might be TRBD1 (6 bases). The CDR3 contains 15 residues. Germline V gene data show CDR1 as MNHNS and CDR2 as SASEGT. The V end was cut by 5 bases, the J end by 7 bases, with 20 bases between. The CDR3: CASSTGFWGAGGYTF. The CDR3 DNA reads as TGTGCCAGCAGTACTGGTTTCTGGGGGGCAGGTGGCTACACCTTC.

The CDR3 region is CASSLSYVYEQYF. The CDR3 nucleotides read TGTGCCAGCAGCTTATCCTATGTATACGAGCAGTACTTC. The V and J genes are TRBV11-2 and TRBJ2-7; D not certain. V dropped 2 bases and J dropped 4 bases, with 9 bases sitting between them. The V gene's germline CDR1 is SGHAT and CDR2 FQNNGV. The CDR3 spans 13 residues.

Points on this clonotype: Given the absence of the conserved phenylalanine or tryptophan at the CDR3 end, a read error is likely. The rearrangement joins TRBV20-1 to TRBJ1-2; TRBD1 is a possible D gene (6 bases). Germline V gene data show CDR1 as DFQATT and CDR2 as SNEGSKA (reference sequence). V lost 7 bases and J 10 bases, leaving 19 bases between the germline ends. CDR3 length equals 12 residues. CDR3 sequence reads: CSVETGHQYYTL. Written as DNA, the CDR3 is TGCAGTGTCGAGACGGGACACCAGTACTACACCCTC.

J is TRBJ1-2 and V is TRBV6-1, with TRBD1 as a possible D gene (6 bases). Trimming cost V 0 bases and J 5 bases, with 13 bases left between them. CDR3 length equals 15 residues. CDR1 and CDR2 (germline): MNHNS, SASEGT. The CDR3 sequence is CASSEAPQGSYGYTF. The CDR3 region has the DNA TGTGCCAGCAGTGAAGCCCCACAGGGAAGTTATGGCTACACCTTC.

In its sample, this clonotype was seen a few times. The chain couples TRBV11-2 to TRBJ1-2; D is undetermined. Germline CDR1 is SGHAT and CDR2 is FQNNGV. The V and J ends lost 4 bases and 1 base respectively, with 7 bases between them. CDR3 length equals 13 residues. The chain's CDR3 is CASSSSSNYGYTF. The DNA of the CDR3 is TGTGCCAGCAGCTCCTCCAGTAACTATGGCTACACCTTC.

CDR3 sequence: CASSLESGGGGYTF. The CDR3 coding sequence is TGCGCCAGCAGCTTGGAATCAGGGGGTGGTGGCTACACCTTC. The rearrangement uses TRBV5-1 and TRBJ1-2, with 7 bases that match TRBD1. The length of the CDR3 is 14 residues. V shed 0 bases, J shed 7 bases, and the junction held 6 bases outside the gene matches. Germline CDR1 SGHRS, CDR2 YFSETQ.

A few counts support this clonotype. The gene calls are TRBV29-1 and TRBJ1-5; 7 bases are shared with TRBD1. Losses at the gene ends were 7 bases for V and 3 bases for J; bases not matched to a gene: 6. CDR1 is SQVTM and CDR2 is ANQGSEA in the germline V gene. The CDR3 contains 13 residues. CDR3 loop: CSGATGVNQPQHF. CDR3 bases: TGCAGCGGCGCAACAGGGGTCAATCAGCCCCAGCATTTT.

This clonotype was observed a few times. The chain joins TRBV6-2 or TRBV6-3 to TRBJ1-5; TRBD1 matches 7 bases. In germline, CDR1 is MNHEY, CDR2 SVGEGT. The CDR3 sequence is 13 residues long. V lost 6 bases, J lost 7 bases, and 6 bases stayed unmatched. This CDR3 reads CASRDRARQPQHF. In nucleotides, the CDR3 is TGTGCCAGCAGAGACAGGGCCCGGCAGCCCCAGCATTTT.

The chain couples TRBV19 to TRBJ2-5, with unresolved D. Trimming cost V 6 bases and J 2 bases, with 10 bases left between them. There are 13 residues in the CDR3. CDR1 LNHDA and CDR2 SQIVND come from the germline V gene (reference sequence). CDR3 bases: TGTGCCAGTAGCGTTCTAGTTCAAGAGACCCAGTACTTC. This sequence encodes CASSVLVQETQYF.

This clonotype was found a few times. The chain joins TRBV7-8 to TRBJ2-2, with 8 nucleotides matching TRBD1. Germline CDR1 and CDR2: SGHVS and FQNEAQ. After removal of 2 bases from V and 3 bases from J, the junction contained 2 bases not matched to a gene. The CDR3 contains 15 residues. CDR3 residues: CASSLSQGDTGELFF. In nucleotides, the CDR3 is TGTGCCAGCAGCTTATCACAGGGGGACACCGGGGAGCTGTTTTTT.

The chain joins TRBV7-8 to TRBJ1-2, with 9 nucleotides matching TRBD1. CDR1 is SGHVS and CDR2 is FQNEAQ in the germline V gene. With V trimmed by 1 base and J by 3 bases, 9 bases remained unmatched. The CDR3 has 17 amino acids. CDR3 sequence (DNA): TGTGCCAGCAGCTTAGGATCGTATACAGGGGGCTACTATGGCTACACCTTC. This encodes CASSLGSYTGGYYGYTF.

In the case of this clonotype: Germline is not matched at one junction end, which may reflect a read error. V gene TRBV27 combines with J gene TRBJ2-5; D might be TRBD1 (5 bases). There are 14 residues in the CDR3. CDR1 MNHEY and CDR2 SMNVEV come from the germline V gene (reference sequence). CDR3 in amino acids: CVSSFQGRQETQYF. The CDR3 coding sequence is TGTGTCAGCAGTTTCCAGGGAAGGCAAGAGACCCAGTACTTC.

CDR3 sequence (DNA): TGTGCCAGCGAACCCAGAAGGACGGCTAGCAATCAGCCCCAGCATTTT. Translating gives CASEPRRTASNQPQHF. The chain joins TRBV6-2 or TRBV6-3 to TRBJ1-5; D not resolved. The V and J ends lost 8 bases and 0 bases respectively, with 17 bases between them. Germline CDR1 MNHEY, CDR2 SVGEGT. This CDR3 contains 16 residues.

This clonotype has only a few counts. DNA of the CDR3: TGCAGTGCTGGGACAGGAGCTGGAAACACCATATATTTT. This gives the protein CSAGTGAGNTIYF. The chain joins TRBV20-1 to TRBJ1-3; 8 bases map to TRBD1. Germline CDR1 DFQATT, CDR2 SNEGSKA (reference sequence). After removal of 5 bases from V and 2 bases from J, the junction contained 2 bases not matched to a gene. CDR3 size: 13 residues.

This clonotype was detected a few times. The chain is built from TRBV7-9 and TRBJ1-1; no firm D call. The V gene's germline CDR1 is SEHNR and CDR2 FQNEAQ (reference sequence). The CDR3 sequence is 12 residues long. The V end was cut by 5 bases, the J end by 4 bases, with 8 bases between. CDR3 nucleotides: TGTGCCAGCAGCCGAGCCGGCACTGAAGCTTTCTTT. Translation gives CASSRAGTEAFF.

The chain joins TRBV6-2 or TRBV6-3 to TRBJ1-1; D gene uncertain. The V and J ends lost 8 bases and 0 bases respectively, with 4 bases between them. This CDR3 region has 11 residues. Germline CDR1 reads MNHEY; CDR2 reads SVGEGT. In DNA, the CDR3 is TGTGCCAGCTCCGTGAACACTGAAGCTTTCTTT. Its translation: CASSVNTEAFF.